This T cell receptor (beta chain) originates from a study of blood T cell repertoires in COVID-19. The overall study: Some COVID-19 samples were acute and others convalescent; all came from the United States, Italy and Spain. From T cells, B-cell-depleted T cells, or PBMCs came the material, which was cDNA or gDNA.

In the authors' workflow: Reference gene primer amplification gave nucleated cell count estimates. The method was immunoSEQ multiplex PCR; TCRdb's version includes in-frame clones alone and lacks a portion of them. D and trimming come from the DNA, and the V and J calls and clone size come from that table. This table holds 200,000 to 250,000 clones, 75% to 85% found once. Only one count was recorded for this clone. Trimming removed 1 base from V and 1 base from J; junction bases left unmatched: 9. The CDR3 contains 19 residues. Germline loops: CDR1 SGHTA, CDR2 FQGTGA. The rearrangement joins TRBV7-3 to TRBJ2-7; 14 bases align to TRBD2. Sequenced: peripheral blood. This clonotype originated in a man aged 50-60 years with active or convalescent COVID-19. Here the CDR3 reads CASSLRGTSGRVGSYEQYF. Here the CDR3 DNA reads TGTGCCAGCAGCTTAAGGGGGACTAGCGGGAGAGTAGGGTCCTACGAGCAGTACTTC.